This T cell receptor (beta chain) originates from a study of CD8 T cells in Susac syndrome. In the study overall: Patients with Susac syndrome were therapy-naive, treated with corticosteroids, or treated with intravenous immunoglobulin alone when blood was collected.

RNA amounts of about 0.45 to 1 ug underwent reverse transcription with random hexamers. A multiplex approach, immunoSEQ multiplex PCR, amplified TCR beta CDR3 across 54 Vbeta and 13 Jbeta. Using its own MiXCR run on the immunoSEQ multiplex PCR reads, TCRdb lists one record per CDR3 protein. The table records fewer than 90,000 distinct CDR3 sequences, around 94% of them present only once. Study conclusions and caveats: The study admitted that it had a relatively small number of individuals in its TCR sequencing and HLA analysis. The total CD8+ repertoires contained 15 to 20 Susac-specific public clones, and the CD8+ TEMRA repertoires contained four to six.

Germline-derived CDR1 and CDR2 are SGHNT and YENEEA. The CDR3 is 16 amino acids. The V gene lost 0 bases and the J gene lost 0 bases, with 9 bases spanning the gap. As concerns this clonotype: Its antigen is not known.

The chain is built from TRBV11-3 and TRBJ2-1; D is uncertain. The sample was CD8+ T cells from PBMCs. This clonotype was sampled from a human donor with Susac syndrome. CDR3 bases: TGTGCCAGCAGCTTAGATATCTCTAGCTCCTACAATGAGCAGTTCTTC. It is translated as CASSLDISSSYNEQFF.